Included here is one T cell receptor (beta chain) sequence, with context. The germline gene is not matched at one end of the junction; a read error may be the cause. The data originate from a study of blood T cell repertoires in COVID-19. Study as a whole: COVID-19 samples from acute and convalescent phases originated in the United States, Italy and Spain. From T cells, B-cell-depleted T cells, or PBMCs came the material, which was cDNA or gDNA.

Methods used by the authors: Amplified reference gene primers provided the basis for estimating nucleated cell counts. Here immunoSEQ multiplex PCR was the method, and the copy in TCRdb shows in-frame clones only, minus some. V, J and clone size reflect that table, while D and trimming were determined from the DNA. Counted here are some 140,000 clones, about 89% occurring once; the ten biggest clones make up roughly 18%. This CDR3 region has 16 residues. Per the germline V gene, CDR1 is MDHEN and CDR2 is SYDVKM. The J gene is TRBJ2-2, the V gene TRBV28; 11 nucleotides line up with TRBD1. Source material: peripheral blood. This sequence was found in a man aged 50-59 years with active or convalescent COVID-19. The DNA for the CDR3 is TGTGCCAGCAGGTTATCCGGGACAGGGGGAACCGGGGAGCTGTTTTTT. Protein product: CASRLSGTGGTGELFF.